These 20 T cell receptor beta chains came from one sample sequenced in a study of T cells in Graves' hyperthyroidism and ophthalmopathy. Amplification targeted TCR beta CDR3 regions from RNA transcripts. HTBI primers were used for first-round RT-PCR of the TCR CDR3. A single record per CDR3 protein comes from TCRdb applying MiXCR to the multiplex PCR reads. The sample yields 90,000 to 120,000 distinct CDR3 sequences, approximately 15% seen once. The sample was blood. These receptors all stem from a woman aged 45-59 years with Graves' hyperthyroidism.

J is TRBJ1-1 and V is TRBV11-2; D gene ambiguous. V was shortened by 3 bases and J by 1 base, with 12 bases between the two germline ends. CDR3 length equals 15 residues. The germline V gene encodes CDR1 SGHAT and CDR2 FQNNGV. The chain's CDR3 is CASSLTSATNTEAFF. In DNA form, the CDR3 reads TGTGCCAGCAGCTTGACCTCTGCCACGAACACTGAAGCTTTCTTT.

There are many counts of this clonotype. J is TRBJ1-1 and V is TRBV18; the D is unclear. Trimming took 4 bases from V and 0 from J, leaving 6 bases between them. The germline CDR1 and CDR2 sequences are KGHSH and LQKENI. This CDR3 has 13 residues. The CDR3 here is CASSQGMNTEAFF. The CDR3, as DNA: TGTGCCAGCTCACAGGGTATGAACACTGAAGCTTTCTTT.

A note on this clonotype: It may be a read error: a sequence one base away is much more abundant. J is TRBJ1-6 and V is TRBV11-2, with 9 bases lining up with TRBD1. Per germline, CDR1 SGHAT and CDR2 FQNNGV. This CDR3 has 16 amino acids. The chain's CDR3 is CASNLAIQGAFSPLHF. The CDR3 DNA sequence: TGTGCCAGCAACTTAGCTATACAGGGGGCCTTCTCACCCCTCCACTTT.

This clonotype was counted a few times. The V and J genes are TRBV3-1 and TRBJ2-1; no reliable D call. From germline, CDR1 is LGHDT and CDR2 YNNKEL (reference sequence). This CDR3 region has 16 residues. The V end lost 0 bases, the J end lost 4 bases, and 13 bases lay between the germline ends. As DNA, the CDR3 is TGTGCCAGCAGCCAAGATCTAGGAGATTCGTACAATGAGCAGTTCTTC. The encoded protein is CASSQDLGDSYNEQFF.

This clonotype was counted many times. The chain couples TRBV11-2 to TRBJ2-5, with D possibly matching TRBD1 (5 bases). Germline loops: CDR1 SGHAT, CDR2 FQNNGV. Trimming shortened V by 3 bases and J by 2 bases, and 7 bases separated the two germline ends. The CDR3 runs to 13 residues. CDR3 coding DNA: TGTGCCAGCAGCTTCCGACAGCAAGAGACCCAGTACTTC. As protein: CASSFRQQETQYF.

This clonotype was recorded many times. This chain uses TRBV6-1 with TRBJ2-3, with 8 positions matching TRBD1. J was trimmed by 5 bases and V by 0 bases; bases with no gene match: 10. This CDR3 is built from 17 residues. The germline CDR1 and CDR2 sequences are MNHNS and SASEGT. The CDR3 reads CASSEARRQGRKDTQYF. The CDR3 region has the DNA TGTGCCAGCAGTGAAGCGCGTAGACAGGGGCGTAAAGATACGCAGTATTTT.

The sample holds many counts of this clonotype. The chain uses TRBV7-8 and TRBJ2-3, with D hard to call. The CDR3 totals 15 residues. Germline lookup yields CDR1 SGHVS and CDR2 FQNEAQ. V lost 5 bases, J lost 0 bases, and 12 bases lay in between. This CDR3 is CASSPRATSTDTQYF. The CDR3 coding sequence is TGTGCCAGCAGCCCCCGGGCCACCAGCACAGATACGCAGTATTTT.

Many counts were recorded for this clonotype. The chain recombines TRBV28 with TRBJ2-1; D call uncertain. V dropped 7 bases and J dropped 9 bases, with 22 bases sitting between them. The CDR3 has 15 amino acids. Germline CDR1 MDHEN, CDR2 SYDVKM. The CDR3 sequence: CASITSRGSYSEQFF. The CDR3 nucleotides are TGTGCCAGCATAACTTCTAGAGGAAGTTATTCTGAGCAGTTCTTC.

Many counts were recorded for this clonotype. The genes are TRBV4-1 and TRBJ2-7, with 9 bases that match TRBD2. The CDR3 is made up of 18 amino acids. Germline loops: CDR1 MGHRA, CDR2 YSYEKL. The V and J ends lost 0 bases and 7 bases, in that order; junction bases with no gene match: 16. CDR3 DNA sequence: TGCGCCAGCAGCCAAGATCTTGTGGGGGCGGGAGGGCCGCGGGAGCAGTACTTC. It yields the protein CASSQDLVGAGGPREQYF.

At least ten counts were recorded for this clonotype. V and J are TRBV12-3 or TRBV12-4 and TRBJ1-1; unclear D gene. Trimming took off 10 bases at V and 4 bases at J, with 16 bases between the two ends. The CDR3 has 13 residues. CDR3 protein: CATRAQLVTEAFF. The CDR3 DNA reads TGTGCCACAAGGGCCCAGTTAGTCACTGAAGCTTTCTTT.

This clonotype has ten or more counts. For the CDR3, the DNA is TGTGCCAGCCACAGGGGGGGGACTGAAGCTTTCTTT. Its protein is CASHRGGTEAFF. The chain has TRBV6-1 and TRBJ1-1; TRBD1 matches at 8 bases. V shed 8 bases, J shed 5 bases, and the junction held 4 bases outside the gene matches. Germline loops: CDR1 MNHNS, CDR2 SASEGT. CDR3 length: 12 residues.

This clonotype has at least ten counts. The chain employs TRBV2 and TRBJ1-6, with 7 bases matching TRBD1. CDR1 is SNHLY, CDR2 FYNNEI, per germline. V was clipped by 8 bases and J by 7 bases; unmatched bases: 11. The CDR3 totals 15 residues. Written as DNA, the CDR3 is TGTGCCAGCTTCCTCCGACAGGGCTGGAATTCACCCCTCCACTTT. It codes for CASFLRQGWNSPLHF.

This clonotype was seen repeatedly, ten times or more. The V and J genes are TRBV20-1 and TRBJ2-1; D remains ambiguous. Germline values: CDR1 DFQATT, CDR2 SNEGSKA (reference sequence). V was shortened by 5 bases and J by 0 bases, with 11 bases between the two germline ends. The CDR3 is 14 residues long. CDR3 amino acids: CSAVTLRSYNEQFF. As DNA, the CDR3 is TGCAGTGCTGTGACACTTCGCTCCTACAATGAGCAGTTCTTC.

This clonotype was seen at least ten times. The chain links TRBV18 to TRBJ2-7; perhaps TRBD1 as D (6 bases). The V gene's germline CDR1 is KGHSH and CDR2 LQKENI. The CDR3 spans 13 residues. Deletions cut 4 bases from V and 5 bases from J, with 12 bases between. The CDR3 region is CASSLDSQHEQYF. For the CDR3, the DNA is TGTGCCAGCTCACTGGACAGTCAGCACGAGCAGTACTTC.

This clonotype was detected many times. V usage is TRBV7-2 and J usage is TRBJ2-7, with 8 nucleotides matching TRBD2. This CDR3 region has 14 residues. Germline loops: CDR1 SGHTA, CDR2 FQGNSA. The V segment lost 5 bases and the J segment 2 bases; nucleotides outside the gene matches: 5. CDR3 sequence reads: CASSPGTRTYEQYV. CDR3 sequence (DNA): TGTGCCAGCAGCCCCGGGACTAGAACCTACGAGCAGTACGTC.

This clonotype has at least ten counts. V is TRBV20-1 and J is TRBJ2-7; D is perhaps TRBD2 (6 bases). Trimming removed 2 bases from V and 5 bases from J, with 16 bases in between. This CDR3 is built from 14 residues. The germline gives CDR1 DFQATT, CDR2 SNEGSKA (reference sequence). The CDR3 sequence is CSARLVAGNHEQYF. The CDR3 DNA reads TGCAGTGCTAGATTGGTGGCGGGAAACCACGAGCAGTACTTC.

This clonotype was seen ten or more times. This sequence joins TRBV19 and TRBJ1-2, with TRBD1 identical over 8 bases. The trim removed 7 bases at V and 3 bases at J, leaving 7 bases unmatched. Germline-derived CDR1 and CDR2 are LNHDA and SQIVND (reference sequence). The CDR3 has 14 amino acids. The CDR3 region has the DNA TGTGCCAGTACCCCGACAGGGGCCTACTATGGCTACACCTTC. This translates into CASTPTGAYYGYTF.

This clonotype was counted between two and nine times. One base away lies a much larger clone, so this may be a sequencing read error. V usage is TRBV5-1 and J usage is TRBJ2-2, with 15 bases aligning to TRBD2. Germline V gene sequence: CDR1 SGHRS, CDR2 YFSETQ. The CDR3 runs to 17 residues. The CDR3 region has the DNA TGCGCCAGCAGCTCAAGGACTAGCGGGAGGGCGGACGGGAAGCTGTTTTTT. It specifies CASSSRTSGRADGKLFF. Full variable domain (missing parts from reference TRBV5-1 and TRBJ2-2): KAGVTQTPRYLIKTRGQQVTLSCSPISGHRSVSWYQQTPGQGLQFLFEYFSETQRNKGNFPGRFSGRQFSNSRSEMNVSTLELGDSALYLCASSSRTSGRADGKLFFGEGSRLTVL.

The table lists this clonotype with many counts. The chain uses TRBV6-1 and TRBJ2-7; D is unresolved. Germline CDR1 MNHNS, CDR2 SASEGT. V lost 3 bases, J lost 3 bases, and 3 bases lay in between. The CDR3 is 11 amino acids. CDR3 DNA sequence: TGTGCCAGCAGTGACGGCTACGAGCAGTACTTC. Amino acids: CASSDGYEQYF.

In its sample, this clonotype was seen many times. V is TRBV7-2 and J is TRBJ2-5; 10 positions match TRBD2. The length of the CDR3 is 14 residues. Germline V gene lookup returns CDR1 SGHTA and CDR2 FQGNSA. The V segment lost 3 bases and the J segment 5 bases; nucleotides outside the gene matches: 3. CDR3 amino acids: CASSFRGLAETQYF. CDR3 coding DNA: TGTGCCAGCAGCTTCCGGGGACTAGCGGAGACCCAGTACTTC.